The 31 T cell receptor beta chains listed next were all sequenced from one sample in a study of beta chain features in type 1 diabetes. Study-wide results and limits: Among all four CD4+ subsets, Type 1 diabetes patients had TCRB CDR3s that were moderately but significantly shorter.

Of the isolated RNA, all was reverse transcribed, and so the sequenced material was expressed TCRB transcripts. Sequencing was performed with immunoSEQ multiplex PCR; in TCRdb, only in-frame clones are kept and a portion is missing. The data show roughly 290,000 clones, over 14% seen once. These receptors have no identified antigens. The sequencing input was naive CD4+ T cells from blood. These TCRs come from a man aged 18 to 30 with type 1 diabetes.

This clone was detected only a few times. The chain employs TRBV28 and TRBJ2-1; 13 nucleotides align to TRBD2. Germline CDR1 and CDR2: MDHEN and SYDVKM. This CDR3 comprises 17 residues. The trim removed 0 bases at V and 6 bases at J, leaving 5 bases unmatched. CDR3 protein: CASSLWGTSGKGNEQFF. The CDR3 DNA follows: TGTGCCAGCAGTTTATGGGGGACTAGCGGGAAGGGCAATGAGCAGTTCTTC.

V is TRBV7-9 and J is TRBJ2-1; D perhaps matches TRBD2 (5 bases). V lost 5 bases and J 9 bases, leaving 11 bases between the germline ends. Germline lookup yields CDR1 SEHNR and CDR2 FQNEAQ (reference sequence). The length of the CDR3 is 12 residues. This chain's CDR3 is CASSDGEGEQFF. The CDR3 DNA reads as TGTGCCAGCAGCGATGGAGAGGGTGAGCAGTTCTTC.

This clone was detected a few times. V usage is TRBV9 and J usage is TRBJ2-2; D is unclear. Germline CDR1 and CDR2: SGDLS and YYNGEE. The CDR3 consists of 13 residues. The germline V and J ends were trimmed by 1 base and 6 bases, with 7 bases remaining between them. As DNA, the CDR3 is TGTGCCAGCAGCGTAAGAGTTTCCGGGGAGCTGTTTTTT. Amino acids: CASSVRVSGELFF.

This rearrangement joins TRBV18 to TRBJ2-5, with TRBD1 matching 10 bases. V lost 1 base and J lost 3; bases outside the gene matches: 5. The CDR3 covers 16 residues. Germline loops: CDR1 KGHSH, CDR2 LQKENI. CDR3 sequence (DNA): TGTGCCAGCTCACCACGGCCGGGACAGGGGAAAGAGACCCAGTACTTC. Translated: CASSPRPGQGKETQYF.

This clone was seen a handful of times. This chain connects TRBV11-2 to TRBJ2-5; D is perhaps TRBD2 (6 bases). The germline CDR1 and CDR2 sequences are SGHAT and FQNNGV. This CDR3 is built from 15 residues. The V gene lost 5 bases and the J gene lost 5 bases, with 18 bases spanning the gap. The CDR3 loop is CASSDRRVIPETQYF. The CDR3 DNA is TGTGCCAGCAGCGACCGGAGGGTAATTCCGGAGACCCAGTACTTC.

This chain joins TRBV23-1 and TRBJ2-7; D unresolved. TRBV23-1 is placed among ORFs of uncertain function. Trimming stripped 6 bases from V and 7 bases from J, with 16 bases between. The CDR3 runs 13 residues. CDR3 loop: CASRRQGINEQYF. The CDR3 DNA reads TGCGCCAGCAGACGACAAGGTATTAATGAGCAGTACTTC.

The J gene is TRBJ2-7, the V gene TRBV6-5; 7 bases line up with TRBD1. Germline V gene sequence: CDR1 MNHEY, CDR2 SVGAGI. V gave up 7 bases and J gave up 7 bases; unmatched junction bases: 7. The CDR3 runs to 12 residues. CDR3 region: CASNRFRGEQYF. DNA of the CDR3: TGTGCCAGCAACCGGTTCAGGGGGGAGCAGTACTTC.

With respect to this clone: Other DNA sequences of this sample code for an identical CDR3. The V and J genes are TRBV5-1 and TRBJ2-1; TRBD2 aligns across 8 bases. V gave up 1 base and J gave up 2 bases; unmatched junction bases: 2. Germline V CDR1 and CDR2: SGHRS, YFSETQ. CDR3 length equals 15 residues. CDR3 protein: CASSLTSGPYNEQFF. The DNA for the CDR3 is TGCGCCAGCAGCTTGACTAGCGGACCCTACAATGAGCAGTTCTTC. Supplemented by reference TRBV5-1 and TRBJ2-1, the full variable domain reads KAGVTQTPRYLIKTRGQQVTLSCSPISGHRSVSWYQQTPGQGLQFLFEYFSETQRNKGNFPGRFSGRQFSNSRSEMNVSTLELGDSALYLCASSLTSGPYNEQFFGPGTRLTVL.

This clone was detected only a few times. The chain carries TRBV27 and TRBJ1-2; D is perhaps TRBD1 (5 bases). V was shortened by 4 bases and J by 8 bases, with 14 bases between the two germline ends. Per the germline V gene, CDR1 is MNHEY and CDR2 is SMNVEV (reference sequence). This CDR3 region has 13 residues. CDR3 coding DNA: TGTGCCAGCAGTTCTTCAGGGATAGGGGGCTACACCTTC. Its translation: CASSSSGIGGYTF.

V is TRBV5-1 and J is TRBJ2-7; tentatively, D is TRBD2 (6 bases). Trimming took off 2 bases at V and 4 bases at J, with 13 bases between the two ends. CDR1 and CDR2 from the germline V gene are SGHRS and YFSETQ. CDR3 length: 14 residues. The DNA of the CDR3 is TGCGCCAGCAGCTTACCGGGGGAGATGTACGAGCAGTACTTC. Translated: CASSLPGEMYEQYF.

The V and J genes are TRBV7-2 and TRBJ2-4, with a weak D call TRBD1 (6 bases). Germline CDR1 SGHTA, CDR2 FQGNSA. This CDR3 contains 15 residues. V lost 2 bases and J lost 1, with 9 bases in between. The CDR3 is CASSLSGAAKNIQYF. CDR3 nucleotides: TGTGCCAGCAGCTTATCAGGGGCGGCCAAAAACATTCAGTACTTC. Filled out from reference TRBV7-2 and TRBJ2-4, the complete variable domain reads GAGVSQSPSNKVTEKGKDVELRCDPISGHTALYWYRQSLGQGLEFLIYFQGNSAPDKSGLPSDRFSAERTGGSVSTLTIQRTQQEDSAVYLCASSLSGAAKNIQYFGAGTRLSVL.

This clone was observed a few times. This chain joins TRBV28 and TRBJ2-7; possibly TRBD1 for D (7 bases). Trimming left V 3 bases short and J 11 bases short, with 14 bases between. This CDR3 is built from 12 residues. The germline gives CDR1 MDHEN, CDR2 SYDVKM. CDR3 coding DNA: TGTGCCAGCAGTTTGGACAGGCGGGAAGAGTACTTC. Translating it yields CASSLDRREEYF.

This clone has more than one count but fewer than ten. The J gene is TRBJ2-1, the V gene TRBV28, with D tentatively TRBD2 (5 bases). This CDR3 has 13 amino acids. V lost 6 bases, J lost 6 bases, and 12 bases lay in between. CDR1 is MDHEN and CDR2 is SYDVKM in the germline V gene. The CDR3 loop reads CASRAPSGNEQFF. The CDR3 DNA sequence: TGTGCCAGCAGAGCCCCCAGCGGCAATGAGCAGTTCTTC.

The rearrangement joins TRBV28 to TRBJ2-5; D may be TRBD2 (5 bases). The CDR3 has 15 residues. Germline CDR1 is MDHEN and CDR2 is SYDVKM. Trimming cost V 4 bases and J 2 bases, with 14 bases left between them. CDR3 region: CASSSGNRGQETQYF. DNA for the CDR3: TGTGCCAGCAGTTCCGGAAACCGGGGTCAAGAGACCCAGTACTTC.

This rearrangement joins TRBV11-2 to TRBJ1-4, with D perhaps TRBD1 (5 bases). CDR3 size: 16 residues. The ends were cut back, 5 bases at V and 3 bases at J, with 16 bases in the middle. Germline CDR1 is SGHAT and CDR2 is FQNNGV. CDR3 amino acids: CASSGSWTLPNEKLFF. CDR3 nucleotides: TGTGCCAGCAGCGGGTCTTGGACATTGCCTAATGAAAAACTGTTTTTT.

CDR3 sequence: CASTGGAVWENIQYF. CDR3 DNA: TGTGCCAGCACTGGGGGGGCAGTCTGGGAAAACATTCAGTACTTC. This chain uses TRBV25-1 with TRBJ2-4; D may be TRBD2 (7 bases). The CDR3 sequence is 15 residues long. The germline gives CDR1 MGHDK, CDR2 SYGVNS. V lost 7 bases and J lost 5, with 18 bases in between.

This clone was counted only a few times. V usage is TRBV6-5 and J usage is TRBJ2-3; tentative D call: TRBD2 (6 bases). V shed 7 bases and J shed 5 bases, with 13 bases lying between them. From germline, CDR1 is MNHEY and CDR2 SVGAGI. This CDR3 spans 13 amino acids. CDR3 sequence: CASKDGGRDTQYF. The CDR3, as DNA: TGTGCCAGCAAGGACGGGGGACGAGATACGCAGTATTTT.

V and J are TRBV18 and TRBJ2-7; D is possibly TRBD2 (6 bases). V was shortened by 3 bases and J by 3 bases, with 9 bases between the two germline ends. The CDR3 runs to 13 residues. Germline V lookup: CDR1 KGHSH, CDR2 LQKENI. The CDR3 sequence is CASSPTRDYEQYF. The CDR3 DNA follows: TGTGCCAGCTCACCGACTAGGGACTACGAGCAGTACTTC.

This chain uses TRBV7-9 with TRBJ1-3; D uncertain. CDR3 length equals 13 residues. Germline V gene lookup returns CDR1 SEHNR and CDR2 FQNEAQ (reference sequence). Trimming shortened V by 6 bases and J by 0 bases, and 6 bases separated the two germline ends. The CDR3 DNA reads as TGTGCCAGCAGACAGTTCTCTGGAAACACCATATATTTT. This sequence encodes CASRQFSGNTIYF.

This clone has only a few counts. The chain combines TRBV29-1 with TRBJ1-6; maybe TRBD1 (5 bases). V was trimmed by 6 bases and J by 5 bases, leaving 14 bases between them. Germline CDR1 is SQVTM and CDR2 is ANQGSEA. This CDR3 spans 14 amino acids. This CDR3 reads CSVATGGDNSPLHF. Written as DNA, the CDR3 is TGCAGCGTCGCTACAGGTGGCGATAATTCACCCCTCCACTTT.

This sequence joins TRBV7-9 and TRBJ2-7, with 11 bases fitting TRBD1. V was clipped by 5 bases and J by 2 bases; unmatched bases: 2. Germline CDR1 and CDR2: SEHNR and FQNEAQ (reference sequence). This CDR3 has 14 amino acids. CDR3 in DNA: TGTGCCAGCAGCCCGGGACAGGGGGCCTACGAGCAGTACTTC. This gives the protein CASSPGQGAYEQYF.

This clone has just a few counts. The chain recombines TRBV18 with TRBJ2-1; no clear D. The germline V gene has CDR1 KGHSH and CDR2 LQKENI. The CDR3 is 15 amino acids. The V end lost 2 bases, the J end lost 6 bases, and 14 bases lay between the germline ends. Here the CDR3 DNA reads TGTGCCAGCTCACCATTCGAGGCCCAAGCCAATGAGCAGTTCTTC. This sequence encodes CASSPFEAQANEQFF. The whole variable domain, remainder taken from reference TRBV18 and TRBJ2-1, is NAGVMQNPRHLVRRRGQEARLRCSPMKGHSHVYWYRQLPEEGLKFMVYLQKENIIDESGMPKERFSAEFPKEGPSILRIQQVVRGDSAAYFCASSPFEAQANEQFFGPGTRLTVL.

This clone was counted only a few times. The chain recombines TRBV11-2 with TRBJ2-5; the match to TRBD2 covers 7 bases. The germline CDR1 and CDR2 sequences are SGHAT and FQNNGV. The CDR3 is 14 amino acids. J lost 5 bases, V lost 5 bases, and 8 bases had no gene match. CDR3 sequence: CASSARDYKETQYF. The CDR3 DNA is TGTGCCAGCAGCGCCCGGGACTACAAGGAGACCCAGTACTTC.

This clone came up a few times. The chain combines TRBV19 with TRBJ2-1; 11 bases are shared with TRBD2. Per the germline V gene, CDR1 is LNHDA and CDR2 is SQIVND (reference sequence). The V segment lost 5 bases and the J segment 4 bases; nucleotides outside the gene matches: 7. The CDR3 length is 16 residues. The CDR3 spells CASSELTSGAYNEQFF. Written as DNA, the CDR3 is TGTGCCAGTAGTGAACTGACTAGCGGGGCGTACAATGAGCAGTTCTTC.

This clone was observed a few times. V is TRBV5-1 and J is TRBJ2-5; D is perhaps TRBD2 (5 bases). The CDR3 has 16 amino acids. V lost 7 bases, J lost 5 bases, and 24 bases lay in between. Per the germline V gene, CDR1 is SGHRS and CDR2 is YFSETQ. CDR3 loop: CASRQEDFGFGETQYF. As DNA, the CDR3 is TGCGCCAGCCGCCAGGAGGACTTTGGGTTCGGTGAGACCCAGTACTTC.

In its sample, this clone was seen once. The chain has TRBV28 and TRBJ2-1; 12 bases agree with TRBD1. V lost 8 bases to trimming and J lost 2 bases; unmatched junction nucleotides: 7. CDR3 size: 16 residues. Germline V lookup: CDR1 MDHEN, CDR2 SYDVKM. The CDR3 protein is CASGTGGFLPYNEQFF. CDR3 nucleotides: TGTGCCAGCGGGACAGGGGGCTTTCTTCCCTACAATGAGCAGTTCTTC.

This chain uses TRBV9 with TRBJ2-1, with 8 bases matching TRBD2. Germline V gene data show CDR1 as SGDLS and CDR2 as YYNGEE. With 4 bases clipped from V and 4 bases from J, the junction kept 4 bases outside the gene matches. The CDR3 sequence is 14 residues long. The CDR3 region is CASSIGLAYNEQFF. Here the CDR3 DNA reads TGTGCCAGCAGCATAGGACTAGCATACAATGAGCAGTTCTTC.

This clone was seen a handful of times. The CDR3: CASSPAGLAALGSYNEQFF. The CDR3 nucleotides read TGTGCCAGCAGCCCCGCGGGACTAGCGGCCCTTGGCTCCTACAATGAGCAGTTCTTC. The J gene is TRBJ2-1, the V gene TRBV7-2, with 11 bases aligning to TRBD2. The CDR3 loop spans 19 amino acids. Trimming at V came to 5 bases and at J to 0 bases, leaving 12 bases not matched to a gene. CDR1 is SGHTA, CDR2 FQGNSA, per germline.

The rearrangement uses TRBV10-3 and TRBJ1-5; D gene uncertain. The length of the CDR3 is 17 residues. Germline V CDR1 and CDR2: ENHRY, SYGVKD. The V gene lost 0 bases and the J gene lost 0 bases, with 12 bases spanning the gap. CDR3 sequence reads: CAISESRVRGSNQPQHF. The CDR3 DNA sequence: TGTGCCATCAGTGAGTCAAGGGTGCGGGGTAGCAATCAGCCCCAGCATTTT.

This rearrangement joins TRBV4-1 to TRBJ2-3; 9 bases are a match to TRBD1. Germline V gene sequence: CDR1 MGHRA, CDR2 YSYEKL. The CDR3 sequence is 17 residues long. The J segment lost 6 bases and the V segment lost 1 base, leaving 11 bases of the junction unmatched. CDR3: CASSQAPGQGLFDTQYF. The CDR3 bases are TGCGCCAGCAGCCAAGCCCCGGGACAGGGCTTGTTTGATACGCAGTATTTT.

This chain uses TRBV29-1 with TRBJ2-1; the match to TRBD1 covers 10 bases. Unmatched junction bases numbered 11, after V lost 6 bases and J lost 9 bases. Germline V lookup: CDR1 SQVTM, CDR2 ANQGSEA. This CDR3 has 14 residues. The CDR3 DNA sequence: TGCAGCGTCCTCAGGACAGGGGGGACAAGTGAGCAGTTCTTC. Amino acid sequence: CSVLRTGGTSEQFF.